These T cell receptor beta chains were read from a single sample in a study of blood T cells in healthy people across ages. A single record per CDR3 protein comes from TCRdb applying MiXCR to the 5' RACE reads. The data hold hundreds of thousands of distinct CDR3 sequences, with 44% observed a single time. Sequencing was carried out using blood. These receptors originate from a man aged 55 to 70 in good health. CDR3s include the opening cysteine and the closing phenylalanine or tryptophan. D genes are given only for firm matches. Clone size is stated in some rows and not others, as once, few, many or a class when expanded.

>TRBV9|-|TRBJ1-2|-
TGTGCCAGCAGCGTAGGCCAGGGGCTTATCTATGGCTACACCTTC
CASSVGQGLIYGYTF
>TRBV4-1|-|TRBJ1-5|-
TGCGCCAGCAGCCAAACTTTCTTCAGGGACCAGCCCCAGCATTTT
CASSQTFFRDQPQHF
>TRBV18|-|TRBJ2-4|TRBD1
TGTGCCGGCTCACCGCGGGACAGGGATGACATTCAGTACTTC
CAGSPRDRDDIQYF
>TRBV25-1|few|TRBJ1-5|TRBD1
TGTGCCAGCAGTGCAGGGGGAAGCCAGCCCCAGCATTTT
CASSAGGSQPQHF
>TRBV6-2/TRBV6-3|-|TRBJ1-2|TRBD1
TGTGCCAGCAGACGGACAGGGTCCTCCTATGGCTACACCTTC
CASRRTGSSYGYTF
>TRBV6-6|few|TRBJ1-4|TRBD1
TGTGCCAGCAGTTACTCGACAGGGGGCGGCGAAAAACTGTTTTTT
CASSYSTGGGEKLFF
>TRBV7-6|-|TRBJ2-3|TRBD2
TGTGCCAGCAAAGGGCGGACTAGCACAGAGACGCAGTATTTT
CASKGRTSTETQYF
>TRBV4-1|-|TRBJ1-2|-
TGCGCCAGCAGCCAAACCCTTGGGGAGGGGCCGAACTATGGCTACACCTTC
CASSQTLGEGPNYGYTF
>TRBV7-2|many|TRBJ2-7|TRBD1
TGTGCCAGCAGCTCGGACAGGAGGTACGAGCAGTACTTC
CASSSDRRYEQYF
>TRBV4-1|-|TRBJ1-4|-
TGCGCCAGCAGCCGGGGCAGCCTAGCAACTAATGAAAAACTGTTTTTT
CASSRGSLATNEKLFF
>TRBV6-6|once|TRBJ2-2|-
TGTGCCGGCACATCGGGGAACGGGGAGCTGTTTTTT
CAGTSGNGELFF
>TRBV5-6|-|TRBJ2-1|TRBD2
TGTGCCAGCAGCTTGGTCTCTGGCGGGGGGAATTACAATGAGCAGTTCTTC
CASSLVSGGGNYNEQFF
>TRBV10-3|once|TRBJ1-2|-
TGTGCCATCAGATACTCCTTAGGGAGGAATAACTATGGCTACACCTTC
CAIRYSLGRNNYGYTF
>TRBV6-2/TRBV6-3|once|TRBJ1-5|-
TGTGCCAGCAGTTACCAGAGTTTGAGCAATCAGCCCCAGCATTTT
CASSYQSLSNQPQHF
>TRBV7-2|few|TRBJ2-7|-
TGTGCCAGCGGACTTCAGGCGACTCCCTACGAGCAGTACTTC
CASGLQATPYEQYF
>TRBV6-2/TRBV6-3|-|TRBJ1-2|-
TGTGCCAGCATTACGACAGGCGGGAAGTTTACCGCCCGGAAAAACTATGGCTACACCTTC
CASITTGGKFTARKNYGYTF
>TRBV4-3|few|TRBJ1-2|TRBD1
TGCGCCAGCAGCCAAGAGTTAGGGACAGTGATTTTCTATGGCTACACCTTC
CASSQELGTVIFYGYTF
>TRBV10-3|-|TRBJ2-1|-
TGTGCCATCAGTGAGAATGGGCAGAATGAGCAGTTCTTC
CAISENGQNEQFF
>TRBV7-2|-|TRBJ1-6|TRBD1
TGTGCCAGCAGCTTAGCGTTCGCAGGGGGCGATTCACCCCTCCACTTT
CASSLAFAGGDSPLHF
>TRBV20-1|-|TRBJ2-3|-
TGCAGTGCTAGCGGTTCGGGCGGAAACACAGATACGCAGTATTTT
CSASGSGGNTDTQYF
>TRBV7-9|-|TRBJ1-2|TRBD1
TGTGCCAGCAGCCCCCTCGGACAGGGAGGGCATGGCTACACCTTC
CASSPLGQGGHGYTF
>TRBV2|once|TRBJ1-5|-
TGTGCCAGCCTGGGGCAAATTAATCAGCCCCAGCATTTT
CASLGQINQPQHF
>TRBV7-9|-|TRBJ2-5|TRBD2
TGTGCCAGCAGCTCCATGGGCGGGAGCCAAGAGACCCAGTACTTC
CASSSMGGSQETQYF
>TRBV14|-|TRBJ1-2|-
TGTGCCAGCAGCCAAGAGCCGAGAAGAAACTATGGCTACACCTTC
CASSQEPRRNYGYTF
>TRBV11-2|-|TRBJ2-2|-
TGTGCCAGCAGCTTAGTTGGGGGACACCCGAACACCGGGGAGCTGTTTTTT
CASSLVGGHPNTGELFF
>TRBV20-1|-|TRBJ2-7|TRBD2
TGCAGTGCTAGGAGGACTAGCGGTCAGAATGAGCAGTACTTC
CSARRTSGQNEQYF
>TRBV5-1|-|TRBJ2-7|TRBD2
TGCGCCAGCAGCTTAGGGTGGACTAGCCTACTCTACGAGCAGTACTTC
CASSLGWTSLLYEQYF
>TRBV12-3/TRBV12-4|few|TRBJ1-1|-
TGTGCCAGCAATCGGGACGTGAACACTGAAGCTTTCTTT
CASNRDVNTEAFF
>TRBV12-3/TRBV12-4|few|TRBJ1-2|TRBD1
TGTGCCAGCAGTGGCCGGACAGGGACTATCTATGGCTACACCTTC
CASSGRTGTIYGYTF
>TRBV7-6|few|TRBJ2-1|-
TGTGCCGTCGGGCACCCTGGGTATGAGCAGTTCTTC
CAVGHPGYEQFF
>TRBV29-1|-|TRBJ2-5|-
TGCAGCGTTGAGTCGGGTGTGGGGGGTGAGCAGTACTTC
CSVESGVGGEQYF
>TRBV6-5|-|TRBJ1-6|TRBD1
TGTGCCAACAGTTACGAGGCAGGGGGCGGTTCACCCCTCCACTTT
CANSYEAGGGSPLHF
>TRBV9|-|TRBJ2-1|TRBD2
TGTGCCAGCGGCGTAGAGGGGACTAGCGGCTACAATGAGCAGTTCTTC
CASGVEGTSGYNEQFF
>TRBV3-1|-|TRBJ2-6|-
TGTGCCAGCAGCCAAATCTCTGGGGCCAACGTCCTGACTTTC
CASSQISGANVLTF
>TRBV5-1|-|TRBJ2-1|-
TGCGCCAGCAGCCACAGGGCTTCGGAGGCCTACAATGAGCAGTTCTTC
CASSHRASEAYNEQFF
>TRBV6-2/TRBV6-3|few|TRBJ2-3|TRBD1
TGTGCCAGCAAACAGGGGACAGATACGCAGTATTTT
CASKQGTDTQYF
>TRBV27|few|TRBJ2-7|-
TGTGCCAGCAGTTTTGAGCCAGGGGGGTATTACGAGCAGTACTTC
CASSFEPGGYYEQYF
>TRBV12-3/TRBV12-4|-|TRBJ2-7|TRBD1
TGTGCCAGCGGCGACAGGGGGCATTCGGACGAGCAGTACTTC
CASGDRGHSDEQYF
>TRBV2|-|TRBJ1-5|TRBD1
TGTGCCAGCAGCGGACAGGGGACGAGCAATCAGCCCCAGCATTTT
CASSGQGTSNQPQHF
>TRBV5-1|-|TRBJ1-6|-
TGCGCCAGCAGCTTGTTGCGGGAGAATTCACCCCTCCACTTT
CASSLLRENSPLHF
>TRBV2|-|TRBJ2-2|-
TGTGCCAGCAGTGACTGGGGGCAGGCCGGGGAGCTGTTTTTT
CASSDWGQAGELFF
>TRBV4-1|-|TRBJ2-7|-
TGCGCCAGCAGCCAAGACAGCAAGATCTCCTACGAGCAGTACTTC
CASSQDSKISYEQYF
>TRBV7-9|few|TRBJ2-3|-
TGTGCCAGCAGCCCCATAGGATTCACAGATACGCAGTATTTT
CASSPIGFTDTQYF
>TRBV20-1|-|TRBJ1-4|-
TGCAGTGCTAGAGCGGAGGAAAGGAATGAAAAACTGTTTTTT
CSARAEERNEKLFF
>TRBV29-1|once|TRBJ2-7|-
TGCAATCCCCCACACCACTCCTACGAGCAGTACTTC
CNPPHHSYEQYF